This T cell receptor beta chain was captured by sequencing in a study of blood T cell repertoires in COVID-19. V was pared by 5 bases and J by 1 base, with 10 bases between. The CDR3 totals 14 residues. Per germline, CDR1 MDHEN and CDR2 SYDVKM. Assay: immunoSEQ multiplex PCR; the TCRdb copy retains only in-frame clones and omits some. The sample shows under 300,000 clones, approximately 90% of them seen only once. This sequence was found in an older woman in a cohort exposed to, infected with or recovered from COVID-19 (not recorded which). The V call is TRBV28, the J call TRBJ2-3; maybe TRBD2 (5 bases). Sequences were obtained from PBMCs or T cells enriched from blood (not recorded which). CDR3 loop: CASSAGIRTDTQYF. CDR3 sequence (DNA): TGTGCCAGCAGTGCCGGGATCCGCACAGATACGCAGTATTTT.